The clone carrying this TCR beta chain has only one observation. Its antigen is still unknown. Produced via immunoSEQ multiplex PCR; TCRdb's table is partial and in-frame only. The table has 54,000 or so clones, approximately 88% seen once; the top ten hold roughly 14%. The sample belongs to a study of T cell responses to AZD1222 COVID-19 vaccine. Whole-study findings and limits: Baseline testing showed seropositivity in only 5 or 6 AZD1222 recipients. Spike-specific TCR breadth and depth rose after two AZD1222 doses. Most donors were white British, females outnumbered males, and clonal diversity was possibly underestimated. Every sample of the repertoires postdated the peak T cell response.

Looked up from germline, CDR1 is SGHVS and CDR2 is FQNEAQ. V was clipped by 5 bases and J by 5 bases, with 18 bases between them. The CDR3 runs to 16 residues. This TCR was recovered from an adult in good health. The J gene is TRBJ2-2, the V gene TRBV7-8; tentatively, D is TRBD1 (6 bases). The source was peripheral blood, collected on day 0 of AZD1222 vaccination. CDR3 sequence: CASSHIGQFLTGELFF. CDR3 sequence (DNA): TGTGCCAGCAGCCACATCGGACAGTTTTTAACCGGGGAGCTGTTTTTT.